This passage covers 32 T cell receptor beta chains from one sample sequenced in a study of cytomegalovirus exposure and HLA in healthy donors. Profiling relied on immunoSEQ multiplex PCR, and the TCRdb table lists in-frame clones only, not all of them. Of 150,000 to 200,000 clones listed, roughly 81% were seen once; the top ten hold roughly 1.2%. Sequenced material: PBMCs. These receptors all stem from a woman in her thirties in good health and CMV-seronegative.

The chain combines TRBV5-1 with TRBJ1-1, with D hard to call. CDR3 length: 15 residues. V lost 0 bases, J lost 4 bases, and 13 bases lay in between. The V gene's germline CDR1 is SGHRS and CDR2 YFSETQ. This CDR3 is CASSLVEGRGTEAFF. CDR3 DNA sequence: TGCGCCAGCAGCTTGGTCGAGGGTCGAGGCACTGAAGCTTTCTTT.

The chain carries TRBV5-1 and TRBJ1-2; D gene unclear. CDR1 is SGHRS, CDR2 YFSETQ, per germline. Trimming took 0 bases from V and 7 from J, leaving 13 bases between them. The CDR3 is 14 residues long. The CDR3 sequence: CASSLVEDGSGYTF. The CDR3 DNA reads TGCGCCAGCAGCTTGGTCGAGGACGGGAGTGGCTACACCTTC.

V gene TRBV7-3 combines with J gene TRBJ2-7, with 8 bases aligning to TRBD1. CDR1 is SGHTA, CDR2 FQGTGA, per germline. With V trimmed by 5 bases and J by 5 bases, 11 bases remained unmatched. This CDR3 has 15 amino acids. The DNA of the CDR3 is TGTGCCAGCAGCGACGGGCAGGGGGCTTTTGACGAGCAGTACTTC. Translating gives CASSDGQGAFDEQYF.

A single count supports this clone. The genes are TRBV5-5 and TRBJ1-2; D call uncertain. V shed 4 bases and J shed 7 bases, with 14 bases lying between them. Germline V gives CDR1 SGHKS, CDR2 YYEKEE (reference sequence). This CDR3 contains 13 residues. The chain's CDR3 is CASSLAIAGGYTF. The CDR3 DNA reads TGTGCCAGCAGCCTGGCTATCGCCGGTGGCTACACCTTC.

In its sample, this clone was seen once. CDR3 loop: CASSSQDRMNTEAFF. In DNA, the CDR3 is TGTGCCAGCAGCTCCCAGGACAGAATGAACACTGAAGCTTTCTTT. This rearrangement joins TRBV7-9 to TRBJ1-1; possible D gene TRBD1, 6 bases. The CDR3 totals 15 residues. V was trimmed by 4 bases and J by 0 bases, leaving 12 bases between them. Germline CDR1 and CDR2: SEHNR and FQNEAQ (reference sequence).

The V call is TRBV13, the J call TRBJ2-3; 9 nucleotides agree with TRBD2. The CDR3 runs 16 residues. Trimming cost V 5 bases and J 2 bases; bases outside gene matches: 8. The germline V gene encodes CDR1 PRHDT and CDR2 FYEKMQ (reference sequence). CDR3 amino acids: CASSRGLAGITDTQYF. In DNA, the CDR3 is TGTGCCAGCAGCCGGGGTCTAGCGGGGATCACAGATACGCAGTATTTT. Filled out from reference TRBV13 and TRBJ2-3, the complete variable domain reads AAGVIQSPRHLIKEKRETATLKCYPIPRHDTVYWYQQGPGQDPQFLISFYEKMQSDKGSIPDRFSAQQFSDYHSELNMSSLELGDSALYFCASSRGLAGITDTQYFGPGTRLTVL.

The chain couples TRBV9 to TRBJ2-7, with 9 bases matching TRBD1. Germline CDR1 SGDLS, CDR2 YYNGEE. This CDR3 is 16 amino acids long. V dropped 0 bases and J dropped 3; count of bases not matched to a gene: 7. CDR3 nucleotide sequence: TGTGCCAGCAGCGTAGGGGCCGGGACAGGGAGCTACGAGCAGTACTTC. Its translation: CASSVGAGTGSYEQYF.

The chain is built from TRBV30 and TRBJ1-2; 9 nucleotides line up with TRBD1. With V trimmed by 3 bases and J by 4 bases, 9 bases remained unmatched. The germline V gene has CDR1 GTSNPN and CDR2 SVGIG (reference sequence). This CDR3 is 15 amino acids long. The CDR3 protein is CAWREMGQGTYGYTF. CDR3 DNA: TGTGCCTGGAGAGAAATGGGACAGGGAACCTATGGCTACACCTTC.

The chain employs TRBV7-6 and TRBJ1-4; TRBD1 might be the D (6 bases). The CDR3 is 14 amino acids. V was trimmed by 5 bases and J by 8 bases, leaving 15 bases between them. Germline V lookup: CDR1 SGHVS, CDR2 FNYEAQ. The CDR3 bases are TGTGCCAGCAGCCCAGGGGACCCAGGGGAAAAACTGTTTTTT. Translation gives CASSPGDPGEKLFF.

V usage is TRBV13 and J usage is TRBJ2-1; TRBD2 aligns across 12 bases. V trimming: 0 bases; J trimming: 6 bases; junction bases outside the gene matches: 3. The CDR3 runs to 16 residues. Germline CDR1 and CDR2: PRHDT and FYEKMQ (reference sequence). The CDR3 coding sequence is TGTGCCAGCAGCTTAGGACTAGCGGGAGGTGTCAATGAGCAGTTCTTC. It is translated as CASSLGLAGGVNEQFF.

The CDR3 region has the DNA TGTGCCAGCAGTGAAGGGGGGGCTACAGATACGCAGTATTTT. Translation: CASSEGGATDTQYF. The genes are TRBV6-4 and TRBJ2-3; D possibly corresponds to TRBD2 (7 bases). This CDR3 has 14 residues. The germline V gene has CDR1 MRHNA and CDR2 SNTAGT. V was pared by 3 bases and J by 3 bases, with 10 bases between.

V gene TRBV14 combines with J gene TRBJ2-7, with a weak D call TRBD2 (6 bases). Germline lookup yields CDR1 SGHDN and CDR2 FVKESK. V dropped 4 bases and J dropped 7 bases, with 17 bases sitting between them. The CDR3 is 14 residues long. The CDR3 spells CASSRRETLREQYF. CDR3 bases: TGTGCCAGCAGCCGCCGGGAGACCCTAAGGGAGCAGTACTTC.

This chain connects TRBV30 to TRBJ1-1; 7 bases fit TRBD1. V was pared by 3 bases and J by 5 bases, with 12 bases of the junction left unmatched. This CDR3 region has 15 residues. Germline loops: CDR1 GTSNPN, CDR2 SVGIG (reference sequence). The CDR3 DNA sequence: TGTGCCTGGAGCCCCCCGACAGGGCGTAGGACTGAAGCTTTCTTT. The encoded protein is CAWSPPTGRRTEAFF.

The chain combines TRBV7-9 with TRBJ1-2; 7 nucleotides line up with TRBD1. Germline-derived CDR1 and CDR2 are SEHNR and FQNEAQ (reference sequence). The CDR3 consists of 12 residues. V shed 4 bases, J shed 7 bases, and the junction held 3 bases outside the gene matches. The CDR3, as DNA: TGTGCCAGCAGCTCGAGGGACAGTGGCTACACCTTC. It codes for CASSSRDSGYTF.

The sample holds a few counts of this clone. Other DNA sequences in the same sample also yield this CDR3. The rearrangement joins TRBV7-9 to TRBJ2-3, with D perhaps matching TRBD2 (6 bases). CDR3 size: 14 residues. Trimming removed 3 bases at V and 1 base at J, with 8 bases between. CDR1 is SEHNR, CDR2 FQNEAQ, per germline (reference sequence). CDR3 nucleotide sequence: TGTGCCAGCAGCTTGGGGACTGGCACAGATACGCAGTATTTT. Translation gives CASSLGTGTDTQYF.

V is TRBV5-1 and J is TRBJ2-4; D might be TRBD1 (5 bases). The CDR3 runs to 15 residues. Germline V gene data show CDR1 as SGHRS and CDR2 as YFSETQ. The V end lost 5 bases, the J end lost 6 bases, and 18 bases lay between the germline ends. The CDR3 region has the DNA TGCGCCAGCAGTCCTAGACAGAGAAGGGGAAACATTCAGTACTTC. It specifies CASSPRQRRGNIQYF.

V and J are TRBV27 and TRBJ2-3, with 9 bases that match TRBD2. Germline loops: CDR1 MNHEY, CDR2 SMNVEV (reference sequence). The CDR3 consists of 15 residues. V dropped 6 bases and J dropped 5; count of bases not matched to a gene: 9. Here the CDR3 reads CASSGLATQEDTQYF. DNA of the CDR3: TGTGCCAGCAGCGGACTAGCGACCCAGGAAGATACGCAGTATTTT.

This chain uses TRBV2 with TRBJ2-5, with D tentatively TRBD2 (5 bases). The CDR3 covers 13 residues. Germline V lookup: CDR1 SNHLY, CDR2 FYNNEI. V lost 6 bases to trimming and J lost 5 bases, with 13 bases between them. CDR3 bases: TGTGCCAGCAGCCCGGGATCGGGGGAGACCCAGTACTTC. Its translation is CASSPGSGETQYF. The full variable domain, in which reference TRBV2 and TRBJ2-5 provide the parts outside the CDR3, is EPEVTQTPSHQVTQMGQEVILRCVPISNHLYFYWYRQILGQKVEFLVSFYNNEISEKSEIFDDQFSVERPDGSNFTLKIRSTKLEDSAMYFCASSPGSGETQYFGPGTRLLVL.

This clone was seen a few times. The chain employs TRBV6-5 and TRBJ2-7; 8 positions match TRBD1. V dropped 6 bases and J dropped 5; count of bases not matched to a gene: 9. CDR1 is MNHEY, CDR2 SVGAGI, per germline. The CDR3 has 14 amino acids. The CDR3 sequence: CASSQTGEGNEQYF. For the CDR3, the DNA is TGTGCCAGCAGCCAGACAGGGGAAGGGAACGAGCAGTACTTC.

The genes are TRBV2 and TRBJ1-4, with 7 bases identical to TRBD1. The CDR3 has 14 amino acids. Trimming at V came to 5 bases and at J to 5 bases, leaving 5 bases not matched to a gene. Germline CDR1 reads SNHLY; CDR2 reads FYNNEI. CDR3 sequence reads: CASSSQGVNEKLFF. The CDR3 DNA reads TGTGCCAGCAGTTCCCAGGGGGTAAATGAAAAACTGTTTTTT.

This chain links TRBV13 with TRBJ2-2; 11 positions match TRBD2. From germline, CDR1 is PRHDT and CDR2 FYEKMQ (reference sequence). The CDR3 sequence is 18 residues long. V trimming: 5 bases; J trimming: 3 bases; junction bases outside the gene matches: 11. CDR3: CASSRGLAAPGHTGELFF. The CDR3, as DNA: TGTGCCAGCAGCAGGGGACTAGCGGCCCCGGGTCACACCGGGGAGCTGTTTTTT.

This clone was detected a few times. This sequence joins TRBV6-1 and TRBJ2-2; 8 bases align to TRBD1. Trimming took 8 bases from V and 6 from J; bases not matched to a gene: 5. CDR3 size: 13 residues. Germline V lookup: CDR1 MNHNS, CDR2 SASEGT. The CDR3 region has the DNA TGTGCCAGCCGGACAGGGATGGCCGGGGAGCTGTTTTTT. It encodes CASRTGMAGELFF.

This chain connects TRBV30 to TRBJ1-6; maybe TRBD1 (6 bases). V was trimmed by 0 bases and J by 7 bases, leaving 13 bases between them. The CDR3 totals 15 residues. Germline assignment: CDR1 GTSNPN and CDR2 SVGIG (reference sequence). CDR3 nucleotide sequence: TGTGCCTGGAGTGTGGGGGGGCCTGAGAATTCACCCCTCCACTTT. Translation gives CAWSVGGPENSPLHF.

This clone was seen only once. The V call is TRBV5-1, the J call TRBJ1-1, with D uncertain. Trimming shortened V by 3 bases and J by 0 bases, and 9 bases separated the two germline ends. CDR1 is SGHRS and CDR2 is YFSETQ in the germline V gene. The CDR3 runs 14 residues. DNA of the CDR3: TGCGCCAGCAGCTACGATTCAGTGAACACTGAAGCTTTCTTT. The encoded protein is CASSYDSVNTEAFF.

This chain joins TRBV30 and TRBJ2-7, with TRBD2 as a possible D gene (6 bases). The CDR3 consists of 15 residues. The germline gives CDR1 GTSNPN, CDR2 SVGIG (reference sequence). Trimming pared 1 base from V and 0 bases from J, leaving 13 bases between. The CDR3 region is CAWSGAYGSSYEQYF. The CDR3 nucleotides read TGTGCCTGGAGTGGGGCTTACGGGAGCTCCTACGAGCAGTACTTC.

The chain carries TRBV28 and TRBJ2-7, with 9 bases lining up with TRBD1. CDR1 MDHEN and CDR2 SYDVKM come from the germline V gene. CDR3 length: 14 residues. After removal of 7 bases from V and 6 bases from J, the junction contained 10 bases not matched to a gene. The CDR3 spells CASNSGQGYREQYF. DNA for the CDR3: TGTGCCAGCAATTCGGGACAGGGTTATCGCGAGCAGTACTTC.

DNA of the CDR3: TGCGCCAGCAGCTTTCAGGGGGACACCGGGGAGCTGTTTTTT. It encodes CASSFQGDTGELFF. The V gene is TRBV5-1, the J gene TRBJ2-2; 7 positions match TRBD1. This CDR3 is built from 14 residues. V was clipped by 2 bases and J by 3 bases; unmatched bases: 1. Germline loops: CDR1 SGHRS, CDR2 YFSETQ.

The chain carries TRBV6-5 and TRBJ2-4, with D maybe TRBD2 (6 bases). The CDR3 covers 16 residues. Trimming cost V 0 bases and J 3 bases, with 12 bases left between them. The germline CDR1 and CDR2 sequences are MNHEY and SVGAGI. In DNA, the CDR3 is TGTGCCAGCAGTTACTCTTGGGAGGTTGTCAAAAACATTCAGTACTTC. It is translated as CASSYSWEVVKNIQYF.

J is TRBJ2-3 and V is TRBV6-4; no clear D. This CDR3 region has 14 residues. Germline values: CDR1 MRHNA, CDR2 SNTAGT. V was shortened by 3 bases and J by 0 bases, with 7 bases between the two germline ends. The CDR3 reads CASSESGSTDTQYF. The CDR3 nucleotides are TGTGCCAGCAGTGAATCTGGCAGCACAGATACGCAGTATTTT.

The chain recombines TRBV5-5 with TRBJ2-7; tentative D call: TRBD1 (5 bases). The V and J ends lost 0 bases and 3 bases respectively, with 10 bases between them. The CDR3 covers 14 residues. CDR1 is SGHKS and CDR2 is YYEKEE in the germline V gene (reference sequence). For the CDR3, the DNA is TGTGCCAGCAGCTTGGAGTGGCAGGGCTACGAGCAGTACTTC. This sequence encodes CASSLEWQGYEQYF.

V usage is TRBV6-5 and J usage is TRBJ1-1; D remains ambiguous. Germline V lookup: CDR1 MNHEY, CDR2 SVGAGI. Between the trimmed V and J ends, which lost 6 bases and 2 bases, there was a span of 10 bases. The CDR3 contains 13 residues. As DNA, the CDR3 is TGTGCCAGCAGCCCCGGAGGTAACACTGAAGCTTTCTTT. This encodes CASSPGGNTEAFF.

The rearrangement joins TRBV7-9 to TRBJ1-4, with a possible D match to TRBD1 (5 bases). CDR1 is SEHNR and CDR2 is FQNEAQ in the germline V gene (reference sequence). Trimming pared 0 bases from V and 8 bases from J, leaving 10 bases between. CDR3 length: 14 amino acids. The DNA of the CDR3 is TGTGCCAGCAGCTTAGCACAGGCGCGGGAAAAACTGTTTTTT. Translation gives CASSLAQAREKLFF.